These T cell receptor beta chains were read from a single sample in a study of blood T cell repertoires in COVID-19. Clones were read by immunoSEQ multiplex PCR, and TCRdb kept only the in-frame ones, dropping some. The table records tens of thousands of clones, roughly 85% of them present only once. Sample: peripheral blood. The receptor source for this set is a human donor in a cohort sampled during active COVID-19. Each CDR3 is given with its conserved first and last residue. The D gene is left open where the match is weak. Clone size is not always given. Where it is, it says once, few, many or a class for expanded clones.

size	J	D	V	DNA	CDR3
.	TRBJ2-1	.	TRBV7-9	TGTGCCAGCAGTCGAGGGAAGGCCAATGAGCAGTTCTTC	CASSRGKANEQFF
many	TRBJ2-1	.	TRBV9	TGTGCCAGCAGCGTAGGGGCGGGGGCACAAAATGAGCAGTTCTTC	CASSVGAGAQNEQFF
.	TRBJ1-6	.	TRBV7-9	TGTGCCAGCAGTAATAGCGGGTGGAGCTCCTATAATTCACCCCTCCACTTT	CASSNSGWSSYNSPLHF
.	TRBJ2-1	.	TRBV6-1	TGTGCCAGCAGTGAATCCGTCGTGGGGCCATACAATGAGCAGTTCTTC	CASSESVVGPYNEQFF
.	TRBJ2-7	TRBD1	TRBV4-1	TGCGCCAGCCGGGGACAGGGAGGGAACTACGAGCAGTACTTC	CASRGQGGNYEQYF
.	TRBJ1-5	TRBD1	TRBV6-1	TGTGCCAGCAGTGAGGACAGGGCCGAAAATCAGCCCCAGCATTTT	CASSEDRAENQPQHF
.	TRBJ2-3	TRBD2	TRBV4-3	TGCGCCAGCAGCCACCTATACTCGGGGGGAATGGATACGCAGTATTTT	CASSHLYSGGMDTQYF
few	TRBJ1-2	.	TRBV5-8	TGTGCCAGCAGCTTGGGGCCCTGGGGCAGCCACTCCCGCTCCTATGGCTACACCTTC	CASSLGPWGSHSRSYGYTF
.	TRBJ1-3	.	TRBV5-6	TGTGCCAGCAGCTTGGTTAACTCTGGAAACACCATATATTTT	CASSLVNSGNTIYF
.	TRBJ2-2	TRBD2	TRBV18	TGTGCCAGCTCACCATTGCCTAGCGGGGGTACCGGGGAGCTGTTTTTT	CASSPLPSGGTGELFF
few	TRBJ2-7	.	TRBV6-2/TRBV6-3	TGTGCCAGCAGTTACTCGGTTAGAGCCTACGAGCAGTACTTC	CASSYSVRAYEQYF
.	TRBJ2-1	.	TRBV6-5	TGTGCCAGCAGTTCGTTCCCCGGCACAGGCAATGAGCAGTTCTTC	CASSSFPGTGNEQFF
.	TRBJ1-2	TRBD1	TRBV6-5	TGTGCCAGCACCATCAGGGGGGCTAACTATGGCTACACCTTC	CASTIRGANYGYTF
.	TRBJ2-7	.	TRBV27	TGTGCCAGCAGCCGCGGGAATAGGGCAGACGAGCAGTACTTC	CASSRGNRADEQYF
.	TRBJ1-5	.	TRBV6-2/TRBV6-3	TGTGCCAGCAGTTACGAGAGGGTGAGCAATCAGCCCCAGCATTTT	CASSYERVSNQPQHF
.	TRBJ2-5	TRBD1	TRBV27	TGTGCCAGCAGTTTTTCGACCCCGGGGACAGGGGGTATTTTAGCGACGGAGACCCAGTACTTC	CASSFSTPGTGGILATETQYF
.	TRBJ2-7	.	TRBV3-1/TRBV3-2	TGTGCCAGCAGCCTTTCAGGTCGACGCGAGCAGTACTTC	CASSLSGRREQYF
.	TRBJ2-3	TRBD2	TRBV5-4	TGTGCCAGCAGCATGCGACTAGCGGGGACAGATACGCAGTATTTT	CASSMRLAGTDTQYF
.	TRBJ2-3	TRBD1	TRBV7-2	TGTGCCAGCAGCTCCTTGACAGGGTGGTCAGGTACGCAGTATTTT	CASSSLTGWSGTQYF
.	TRBJ1-4	TRBD1	TRBV20-1	TGCAGTGCTAGTGGGTCAGGGGGAGGTTTTGAAAAACTGTTTTTT	CSASGSGGGFEKLFF
.	TRBJ2-7	.	TRBV4-1	TGCGCCAGCAGCCAAGATTCGCCGGGGGCCTACGAGCAGTACTTC	CASSQDSPGAYEQYF
.	TRBJ2-3	.	TRBV4-1	TGCGCCAGCAGTCGAGACACTAGCACAGATACGCAGTATTTT	CASSRDTSTDTQYF
.	TRBJ1-3	.	TRBV7-2	TGTGCCAGCAGCTTTTGGACACCCAACTCTGGAAACACCATATATTTT	CASSFWTPNSGNTIYF
.	TRBJ1-5	.	TRBV24-1	TGTGCCACCAGTGATCCCCTTTCAGGCTTCAATCAGCCCCAGCATTTT	CATSDPLSGFNQPQHF
.	TRBJ2-2	.	TRBV11-3	TGTGCCAGCAGCTCAGGGTCGGGCGGGGAGCTGTTTTTT	CASSSGSGGELFF
.	TRBJ2-7	.	TRBV29-1	TGCAGCGTTCGACCCCAGGGTACAAACGAGCAGTACTTC	CSVRPQGTNEQYF
.	TRBJ2-3	TRBD2	TRBV4-1	TGCGCCAGCAGCCAAGATATGGCGGGGGGGCTACATACGCAGTATTTT	CASSQDMAGGLHTQYF
.	TRBJ1-4	.	TRBV7-9	TGTGCCAGCAGCTCCTCACCCGGTGAAAAACTGTTTTTT	CASSSSPGEKLFF
.	TRBJ2-3	.	TRBV10-3	TGTGCCATCAATCCGGGGGGCACAGATACGCAGTATTTT	CAINPGGTDTQYF
.	TRBJ2-2	.	TRBV6-5	TGTGCCAGCAGAGAGGTCAGCACCGGGGAGCTGTTTTTT	CASREVSTGELFF
.	TRBJ2-6	.	TRBV7-2	TGTGCCAGTAGCGTTACTGGGGCCAACGTCCTGACTTTC	CASSVTGANVLTF
.	TRBJ2-7	TRBD1	TRBV28	TGTGCCAGCAGTTTAGTGGGACAGGGTTCTTACGAGCAGTACTTC	CASSLVGQGSYEQYF
.	TRBJ2-2	.	TRBV6-6	TGTGCCAGCAGGGTAGGAACGGAGTACGGGGAGCTGTTTTTT	CASRVGTEYGELFF
few	TRBJ2-7	.	TRBV20-1	TGCAGTGCACCCACAGGGTACGAGCAGTACTTC	CSAPTGYEQYF
once	TRBJ1-4	TRBD1	TRBV12-3/TRBV12-4	TGTGCCAGCAGTCCCGACAGGGTTGAAAAACTGTTTTTT	CASSPDRVEKLFF
few	TRBJ2-7	TRBD1	TRBV5-1	TGCGCCAGCAGCGTGTCCGGGACAGGGTACGACGAGCAGTACTTC	CASSVSGTGYDEQYF